The subject of this entry is one TCR beta chain. This sample was included in a study of T cell clonotyping in hematopoietic cell transplantation. The CDR3 has 15 residues. V lost 1 base to trimming and J lost 4 bases, with 9 bases between them. Germline V gene data show CDR1 as SGHNT and CDR2 as YYREEE (reference sequence). Produced via immunoSEQ multiplex PCR; TCRdb's table is partial and in-frame only. This table has roughly 40,000 clones, 95% appearing once. The sample consisted of peripheral blood mononuclear cells. The chain joins TRBV5-4 to TRBJ1-6; D unclear. The clonotype was recovered from a man between 25 and 39 years old in good health. Some clones in this sample may be carry-over from other donors' samples. The CDR3 here is CASSLTQIYNSPLHF. DNA for the CDR3: TGTGCCAGCAGCTTGACACAGATTTATAATTCACCCCTCCACTTT. Supplemented by reference TRBV5-4 and TRBJ1-6, the full variable domain reads ETGVTQSPTHLIKTRGQQVTLRCSSQSGHNTVSWYQQALGQGPQFIFQYYREEENGRGNFPPRFSGLQFPNYSSELNVNALELDDSALYLCASSLTQIYNSPLHFGNGTRLTVT.